Each of the 21 T cell receptor beta chains below was sequenced from the same sample in a study of blood T cells in healthy people across ages. A second PCR of about 6 to 12 cycles used a sample-barcoded 5' primer and a J-beta primer mix. MiXCR, run by TCRdb on the 5' RACE reads, gives a single entry per CDR3 protein. The sample has roughly 830,000 distinct CDR3 sequences; approximately 67% are singletons. The sequencing input was blood. These receptors were taken from a man younger than 40 in good health.

The rearrangement joins TRBV12-3 or TRBV12-4 to TRBJ2-1; D may be TRBD2 (6 bases). The ends were cut back, 4 bases at V and 1 base at J, with 11 bases in the middle. The CDR3 consists of 15 residues. CDR3 nucleotide sequence: TGTGCCAGCAGTTCGGCCCGGGAGTCCTACAATGAGCAGTTCTTC. Amino acid sequence: CASSSARESYNEQFF.

The V gene is TRBV29-1, the J gene TRBJ1-5; 7 nucleotides agree with TRBD1. CDR1 SQVTM and CDR2 ANQGSEA come from the germline V gene. This CDR3 spans 13 amino acids. V lost 6 bases, J lost 8 bases, and 10 bases stayed unmatched. CDR3 amino acids: CSVETGWNEPQHF. DNA for the CDR3: TGCAGCGTAGAGACAGGGTGGAATGAGCCCCAGCATTTT.

DNA for the CDR3: TGCGCCAGCAGCCAAGATGAGGGACAGGGGCACTATGGCTACACCTTC. Amino acids: CASSQDEGQGHYGYTF. This chain links TRBV4-3 with TRBJ1-2, with TRBD1 matching 10 bases. V lost 0 bases, J lost 3 bases, and 4 bases stayed unmatched. Germline values: CDR1 LGHNA, CDR2 YSLEER. The CDR3 is made up of 16 amino acids.

The chain recombines TRBV2 with TRBJ2-7; 8 bases are shared with TRBD1. V lost 6 bases and J lost 0; bases outside the gene matches: 7. This CDR3 contains 15 residues. CDR1 is SNHLY and CDR2 is FYNNEI in the germline V gene. Here the CDR3 DNA reads TGTGCCAGCAGAGAGCCCGGGACAGGCTCCTACGAGCAGTACTTC. Its protein is CASREPGTGSYEQYF.

Turning to this clonotype: Germline is not matched at one junction end, which may reflect a read error. This chain joins TRBV5-1 and TRBJ1-2; D not certain. The germline CDR1 and CDR2 sequences are SGHRS and YFSETQ. This CDR3 comprises 15 residues. CDR3 nucleotide sequence: TGCGACAGCAGCTTGGTCCCAGGTCGAGACTATGGCTACACCTTC. Translated: CDSSLVPGRDYGYTF. Looking up the rest from reference TRBV5-1 and TRBJ1-2 gives the full variable domain: KAGVTQTPRYLIKTRGQQVTLSCSPISGHRSVSWYQQTPGQGLQFLFEYFSETQRNKGNFPGRFSGRQFSNSRSEMNVSTLELGDSALYLCDSSLVPGRDYGYTFGSGTRLTVV.

The chain has TRBV6-6 and TRBJ2-5, with 8 positions matching TRBD1. V shed 7 bases and J 11 bases; nucleotides not matched to a gene: 18. Germline CDR1 and CDR2: MNHNY and SVGAGI (reference sequence). The CDR3 has 15 residues. The CDR3 spells CASILHGNRGNEQYF. The CDR3 nucleotides are TGTGCCAGCATTCTACACGGGAACAGGGGGAATGAGCAGTACTTC.

This clonotype was seen a few times. V is TRBV10-3 and J is TRBJ2-3, with 8 bases that match TRBD2. In germline, CDR1 is ENHRY, CDR2 SYGVKD. The CDR3 length is 14 residues. Losses at the gene ends were 6 bases for V and 3 bases for J; bases not matched to a gene: 5. CDR3 sequence: CAIRPGTSTDTQYF. The CDR3, as DNA: TGTGCCATCAGACCCGGGACTAGTACAGATACGCAGTATTTT.

CDR3 in DNA: TGCAGTGCTAGGGGGACTTTGGGGTGGGCAGATACGCAGTATTTT. Translated: CSARGTLGWADTQYF. The chain has TRBV20-1 and TRBJ2-3; a possible D gene is TRBD2 (6 bases). The V end lost 3 bases, the J end lost 4 bases, and 17 bases lay between the germline ends. The CDR3 totals 15 residues. The germline gives CDR1 DFQATT, CDR2 SNEGSKA (reference sequence).

CDR3: CASSRQGENGYTF. DNA for the CDR3: TGTGCCAGCAGCAGACAGGGCGAGAATGGCTACACCTTC. The chain couples TRBV2 to TRBJ1-2, with 7 bases fitting TRBD1. Germline values: CDR1 SNHLY, CDR2 FYNNEI. Trimming cost V 6 bases and J 6 bases; bases outside gene matches: 7. The CDR3 has 13 amino acids.

The chain joins TRBV6-6 to TRBJ2-3; 8 bases match TRBD1. Germline loops: CDR1 MNHNY, CDR2 SVGAGI (reference sequence). The CDR3 runs 14 residues. The V gene end was trimmed by 6 bases and the J gene end by 3 bases; junction bases not matched to a gene: 5. CDR3 DNA sequence: TGTGCCAGCAGGGTACAGGGGGTGACAGATACGCAGTATTTT. Protein: CASRVQGVTDTQYF.

This chain uses TRBV5-1 with TRBJ2-7; perhaps TRBD2 as D (6 bases). CDR1 is SGHRS, CDR2 YFSETQ, per germline. The CDR3 sequence is 14 residues long. With 0 bases removed from V and 6 bases from J, the gap between germline ends came to 13 bases. CDR3 region: CASSLGRGIGEQYF. CDR3 nucleotides: TGCGCCAGCAGCTTGGGACGGGGGATCGGCGAGCAGTACTTC.

V gene TRBV11-2 combines with J gene TRBJ1-2; D might be TRBD1 (5 bases). Deletions cut 5 bases from V and 6 bases from J, with 10 bases between. Germline CDR1 is SGHAT and CDR2 is FQNNGV. There are 12 residues in the CDR3. CDR3 region: CASSPRGDGYTF. The CDR3, as DNA: TGTGCCAGCAGCCCCCGGGGGGATGGCTACACCTTC.

In its sample, this clonotype was seen once. The genes are TRBV7-9 and TRBJ1-6; 10 bases align to TRBD1. From germline, CDR1 is SEHNR and CDR2 FQNEAQ (reference sequence). This CDR3 is 15 amino acids long. V shed 5 bases, J shed 6 bases, and the junction held 4 bases outside the gene matches. The CDR3 loop is CASSLGDRGNSPLHF. The DNA of the CDR3 is TGTGCCAGCAGCCTAGGGGACAGGGGTAATTCACCCCTCCACTTT.

The chain couples TRBV15 to TRBJ2-3; 9 bases agree with TRBD1. Germline V gene sequence: CDR1 LNHNV, CDR2 YYDKDF (reference sequence). V lost 5 bases, J lost 3 bases, and 6 bases stayed unmatched. This CDR3 is built from 15 residues. DNA of the CDR3: TGTGCCACCAGCGCCAGGACAGGGGAGACAGATACGCAGTATTTT. Translated: CATSARTGETDTQYF.

This clonotype has a handful of counts. The rearrangement joins TRBV10-3 to TRBJ1-5, with D unclear. From germline, CDR1 is ENHRY and CDR2 SYGVKD. This CDR3 comprises 17 residues. Trimming cost V 0 bases and J 0 bases, with 12 bases left between them. The CDR3 nucleotides are TGTGCCATCAGTGAGTCGAGAGCCAGCAATAGCAATCAGCCCCAGCATTTT. The encoded protein is CAISESRASNSNQPQHF.

In this sample, this clonotype turned up once. The V and J genes are TRBV28 and TRBJ1-5; D is undetermined. CDR3 length: 15 amino acids. The germline gives CDR1 MDHEN, CDR2 SYDVKM. Deletions cut 2 bases from V and 1 base from J, with 9 bases between. In DNA, the CDR3 is TGTGCCAGCAGTTTAGGAGTAAAAAGCAATCAGCCCCAGCATTTT. This encodes CASSLGVKSNQPQHF.

The chain carries TRBV6-6 and TRBJ2-3; D unresolved. This CDR3 is 13 amino acids long. V was cut by 6 bases and J by 5 bases, with 12 bases left in between. Germline V CDR1 and CDR2: MNHNY, SVGAGI (reference sequence). CDR3 region: CASSRPPRDTQYF. The CDR3 coding sequence is TGTGCCAGCAGCCGACCCCCTCGAGATACGCAGTATTTT.

In its sample, this clonotype was seen a few times. J is TRBJ2-7 and V is TRBV6-6; D not certain. Germline values: CDR1 MNHNY, CDR2 SVGAGI (reference sequence). Trimming shortened V by 6 bases and J by 2 bases, and 23 bases separated the two germline ends. This CDR3 comprises 17 residues. The CDR3: CASRDYMGPTSTYEQYF. CDR3 bases: TGTGCCAGCAGGGATTACATGGGTCCAACTTCCACCTACGAGCAGTACTTC.

This clonotype was counted only a few times. The rearrangement links TRBV25-1 to TRBJ2-3; 10 bases fit TRBD1. Germline V gene sequence: CDR1 MGHDK, CDR2 SYGVNS. Trimming took 3 bases from V and 10 from J; bases not matched to a gene: 22. The CDR3 extends over 19 amino acids. CDR3 loop: CASSDPTPGQGPPLLAQYF. The DNA for the CDR3 is TGTGCCAGCAGTGACCCAACACCGGGACAGGGGCCCCCGCTCCTTGCGCAGTATTTT.

The chain employs TRBV10-2 and TRBJ1-2; D gene uncertain. The germline V gene encodes CDR1 WSHSY and CDR2 SAAADI. Between the trimmed V and J ends, which lost 0 bases and 12 bases, there was a span of 8 bases. The CDR3 contains 11 residues. This CDR3 is CASSESGVDTF. The CDR3 DNA sequence: TGCGCCAGCAGTGAGTCCGGGGTAGACACCTTC.

The gene calls are TRBV10-3 and TRBJ2-7, with 7 positions matching TRBD1. In germline, CDR1 is ENHRY, CDR2 SYGVKD. The CDR3 length is 15 residues. V lost 3 bases to trimming and J lost 0 bases; unmatched junction nucleotides: 5. As DNA, the CDR3 is TGTGCCATCAGTGATCCGGGACAGAGCTCCTACGAGCAGTACTTC. Encoded protein: CAISDPGQSSYEQYF.